The clone carrying this T cell receptor (beta chain) was counted ten times or more. The data derive from a study of T cells after yellow fever vaccination. TCRdb re-analysed the 5' RACE reads in MiXCR, keeping a single row per CDR3 protein. The sample has more than 90,000 distinct CDR3 sequences, around 7.2% seen once; the top ten hold more than 2.5%. V gave up 1 base and J gave up 8 bases, with 17 bases separating them. This CDR3 region has 15 residues. The TCR comes from a man between 18 and 35 years old who received the YFV17D yellow fever vaccine. The sample was CD4+ T cells sorted from PBMCs, taken about 49 days after the first yellow fever vaccination. The genes are TRBV12-3 or TRBV12-4 and TRBJ1-2; D possibly corresponds to TRBD1 (5 bases). This CDR3 reads CASSLGSPRGWGYTF. In DNA form, the CDR3 reads TGTGCCAGCAGTTTAGGGTCGCCTAGGGGTTGGGGCTACACCTTC.